This TCR beta chain was recovered during a study of beta chain features in type 1 diabetes. Study conclusions and caveats: Moderately but significantly shorter TCRB CDR3s were found in Type 1 diabetes patients in all four CD4+ subsets. The analysis here could not establish whether HLA type shapes TCRB rearrangement.

Comment on this clone: Its antigen is currently unknown.

Every isolated RNA sample was fully reverse transcribed, so sequencing captured expressed TCRB transcripts. The protocol was immunoSEQ multiplex PCR, while the TCRdb copy is restricted to in-frame clones and leaves out a portion. The table includes some 170,000 clones, around 63% detected once. The TCR sequence derives from a man aged 30 to 39 with type 1 diabetes. The sequenced sample consisted of naive CD4+ T cells from blood.

CDR3 bases: TGCGCCAGCAGCCAAGATAGGGAGGGGCGGAGGTCCTATAATTCACCCCTCCACTTT. Protein: CASSQDREGRRSYNSPLHF. The chain joins TRBV4-3 to TRBJ1-6, with D perhaps matching TRBD1 (5 bases). Germline CDR1 is LGHNA and CDR2 is YSLEER. V was clipped by 0 bases and J by 1 base, with 16 bases between them. The CDR3 sequence is 19 residues long.